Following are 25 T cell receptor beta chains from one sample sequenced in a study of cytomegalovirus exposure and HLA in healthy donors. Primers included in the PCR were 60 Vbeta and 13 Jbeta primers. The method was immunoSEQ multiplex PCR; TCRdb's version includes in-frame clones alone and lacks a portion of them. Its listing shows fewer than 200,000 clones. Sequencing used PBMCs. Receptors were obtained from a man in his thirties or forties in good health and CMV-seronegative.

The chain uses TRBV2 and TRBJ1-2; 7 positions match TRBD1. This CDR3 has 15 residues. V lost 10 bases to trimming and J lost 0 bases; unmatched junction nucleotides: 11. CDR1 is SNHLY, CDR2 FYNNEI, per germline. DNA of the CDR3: TGTGCCACACGAGAACGGGACAGTCCTAACTATGGCTACACCTTC. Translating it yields CATRERDSPNYGYTF.

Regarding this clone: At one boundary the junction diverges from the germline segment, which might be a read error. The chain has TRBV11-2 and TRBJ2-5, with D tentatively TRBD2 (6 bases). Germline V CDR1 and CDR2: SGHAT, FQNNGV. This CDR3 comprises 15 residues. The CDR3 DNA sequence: TGTGCCAGCAGTTTAGCGGCGGGGTCCCAGGAGACCCAGTACTTC. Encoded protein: CASSLAAGSQETQYF.

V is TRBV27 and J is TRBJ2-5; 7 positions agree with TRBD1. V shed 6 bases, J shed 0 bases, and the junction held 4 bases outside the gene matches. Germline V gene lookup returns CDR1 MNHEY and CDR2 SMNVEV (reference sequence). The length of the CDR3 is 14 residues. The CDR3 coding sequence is TGTGCCAGCAGGCCCGGGACAGACCAAGAGACCCAGTACTTC. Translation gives CASRPGTDQETQYF.

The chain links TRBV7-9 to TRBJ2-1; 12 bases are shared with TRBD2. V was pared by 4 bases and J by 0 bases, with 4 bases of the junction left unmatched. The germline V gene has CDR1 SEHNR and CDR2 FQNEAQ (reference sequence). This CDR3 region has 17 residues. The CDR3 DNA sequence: TGTGCCAGCAGCTCGGGACTAGCGGGCAGCTCCTACAATGAGCAGTTCTTC. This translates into CASSSGLAGSSYNEQFF.

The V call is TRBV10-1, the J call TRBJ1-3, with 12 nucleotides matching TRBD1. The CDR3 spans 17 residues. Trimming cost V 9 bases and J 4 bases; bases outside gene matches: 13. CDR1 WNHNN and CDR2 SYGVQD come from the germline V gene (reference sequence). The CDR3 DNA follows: TGCGCCAGGCCATTCGGGGACAGGGGGCCTTGGGGAAACACCATATATTTT. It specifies CARPFGDRGPWGNTIYF.

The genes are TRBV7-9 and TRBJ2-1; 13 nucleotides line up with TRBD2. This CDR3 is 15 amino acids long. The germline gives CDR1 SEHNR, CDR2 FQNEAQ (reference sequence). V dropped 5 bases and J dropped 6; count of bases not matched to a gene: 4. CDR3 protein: CASSITSGGANEQFF. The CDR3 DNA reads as TGTGCCAGCAGCATTACTAGCGGGGGGGCCAATGAGCAGTTCTTC.

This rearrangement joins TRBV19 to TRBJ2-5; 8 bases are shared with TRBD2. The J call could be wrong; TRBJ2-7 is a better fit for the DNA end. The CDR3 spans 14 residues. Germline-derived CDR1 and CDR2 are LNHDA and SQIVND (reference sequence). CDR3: CASRKSGSSYEQYF. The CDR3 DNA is TGTGCCAGTAGAAAAAGCGGGAGCTCCTACGAGCAGTACTTC.

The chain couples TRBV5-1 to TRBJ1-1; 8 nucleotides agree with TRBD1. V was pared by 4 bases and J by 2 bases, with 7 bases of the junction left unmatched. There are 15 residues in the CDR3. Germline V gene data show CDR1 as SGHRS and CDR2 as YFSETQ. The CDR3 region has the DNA TGCGCCAGCAGCCCCGGGGACAGGCTAAACACTGAAGCTTTCTTT. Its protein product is CASSPGDRLNTEAFF.

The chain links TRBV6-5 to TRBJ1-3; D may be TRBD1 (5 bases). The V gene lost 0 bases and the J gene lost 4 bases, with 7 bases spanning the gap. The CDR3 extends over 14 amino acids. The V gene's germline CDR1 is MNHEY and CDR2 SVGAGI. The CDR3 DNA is TGTGCCAGCAGTTACTCGGGGGGAGGAAACACCATATATTTT. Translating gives CASSYSGGGNTIYF.

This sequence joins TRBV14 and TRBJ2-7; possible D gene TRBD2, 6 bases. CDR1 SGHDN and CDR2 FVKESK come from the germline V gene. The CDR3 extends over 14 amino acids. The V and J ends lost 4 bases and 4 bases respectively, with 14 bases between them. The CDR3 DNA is TGTGCCAGCAGCCGCAGACCGGGGGTATACGAGCAGTACTTC. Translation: CASSRRPGVYEQYF.

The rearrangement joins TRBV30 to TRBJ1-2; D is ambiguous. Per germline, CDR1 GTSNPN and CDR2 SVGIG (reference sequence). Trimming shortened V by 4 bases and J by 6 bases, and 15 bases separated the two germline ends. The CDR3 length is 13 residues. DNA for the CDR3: TGTGCCTGGAACGCAGGACTACTGGATGGCTACACCTTC. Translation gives CAWNAGLLDGYTF.

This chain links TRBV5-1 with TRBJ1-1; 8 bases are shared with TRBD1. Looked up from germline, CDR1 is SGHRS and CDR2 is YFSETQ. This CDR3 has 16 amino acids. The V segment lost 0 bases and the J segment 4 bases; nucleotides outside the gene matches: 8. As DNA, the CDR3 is TGCGCCAGCAGCTTGGGGACAGGGCGAGACGGCACTGAAGCTTTCTTT. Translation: CASSLGTGRDGTEAFF.

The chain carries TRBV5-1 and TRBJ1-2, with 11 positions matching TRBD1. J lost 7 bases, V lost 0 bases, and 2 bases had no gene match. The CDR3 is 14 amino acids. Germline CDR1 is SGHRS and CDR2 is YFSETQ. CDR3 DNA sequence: TGCGCCAGCAGCTTGGGGACAGGGGGCGCTGGCTACACCTTC. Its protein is CASSLGTGGAGYTF. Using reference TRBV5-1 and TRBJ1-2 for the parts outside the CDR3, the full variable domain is KAGVTQTPRYLIKTRGQQVTLSCSPISGHRSVSWYQQTPGQGLQFLFEYFSETQRNKGNFPGRFSGRQFSNSRSEMNVSTLELGDSALYLCASSLGTGGAGYTFGSGTRLTVV.

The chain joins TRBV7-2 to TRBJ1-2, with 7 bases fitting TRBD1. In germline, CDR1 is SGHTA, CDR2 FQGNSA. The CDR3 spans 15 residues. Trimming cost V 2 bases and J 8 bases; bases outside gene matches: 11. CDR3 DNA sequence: TGTGCCAGCAGCTTATCGACAGGGAACGTTAGAGGCTACACCTTC. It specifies CASSLSTGNVRGYTF.

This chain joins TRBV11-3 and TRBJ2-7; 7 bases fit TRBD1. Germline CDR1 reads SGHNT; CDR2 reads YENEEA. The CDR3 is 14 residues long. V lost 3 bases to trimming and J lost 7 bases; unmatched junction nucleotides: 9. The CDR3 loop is CASSFLGGAGEQYF. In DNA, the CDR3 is TGTGCCAGCAGCTTCCTAGGGGGCGCGGGTGAGCAGTACTTC. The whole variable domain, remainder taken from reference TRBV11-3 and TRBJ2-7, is EAGVVQSPRYKIIEKKQPVAFWCNPISGHNTLYWYLQNLGQGPELLIRYENEEAVDDSQLPKDRFSAERLKGVDSTLKIQPAELGDSAVYLCASSFLGGAGEQYFGPGTRLTVT.

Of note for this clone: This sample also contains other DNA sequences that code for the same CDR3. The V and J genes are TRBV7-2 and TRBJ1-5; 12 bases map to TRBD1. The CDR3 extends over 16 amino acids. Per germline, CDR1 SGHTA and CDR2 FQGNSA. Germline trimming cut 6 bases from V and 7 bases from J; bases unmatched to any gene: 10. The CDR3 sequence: CASSSPGQGAEQPQHF. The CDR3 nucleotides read TGTGCCAGCAGTTCACCGGGACAGGGGGCTGAACAGCCCCAGCATTTT.

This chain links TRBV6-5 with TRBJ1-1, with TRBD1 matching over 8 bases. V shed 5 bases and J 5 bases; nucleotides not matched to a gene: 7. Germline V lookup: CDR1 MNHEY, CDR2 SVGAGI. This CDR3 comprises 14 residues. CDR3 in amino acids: CASSTTGGSTEAFF. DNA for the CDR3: TGTGCCAGCAGTACCACAGGGGGATCTACTGAAGCTTTCTTT.

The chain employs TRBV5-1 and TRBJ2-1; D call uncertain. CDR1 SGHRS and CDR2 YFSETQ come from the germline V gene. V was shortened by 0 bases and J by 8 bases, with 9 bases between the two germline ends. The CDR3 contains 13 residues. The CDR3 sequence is CASSLEKLDEQFF. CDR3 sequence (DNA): TGCGCCAGCAGCTTGGAGAAGCTCGATGAGCAGTTCTTC.

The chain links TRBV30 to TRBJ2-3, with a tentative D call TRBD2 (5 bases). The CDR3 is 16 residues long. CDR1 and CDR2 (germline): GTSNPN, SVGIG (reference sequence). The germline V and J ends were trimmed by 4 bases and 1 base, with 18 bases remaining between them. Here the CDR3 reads CAWTVGLAVGTDTQYF. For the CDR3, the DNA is TGTGCCTGGACCGTGGGCCTAGCCGTCGGCACAGATACGCAGTATTTT.

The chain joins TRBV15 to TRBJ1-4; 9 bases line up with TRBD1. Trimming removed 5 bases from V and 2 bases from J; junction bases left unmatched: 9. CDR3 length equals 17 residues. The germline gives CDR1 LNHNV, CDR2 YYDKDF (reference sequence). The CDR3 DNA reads TGTGCCACCAGCGGGACAGGGATCCGTTTCACTAATGAAAAACTGTTTTTT. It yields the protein CATSGTGIRFTNEKLFF.

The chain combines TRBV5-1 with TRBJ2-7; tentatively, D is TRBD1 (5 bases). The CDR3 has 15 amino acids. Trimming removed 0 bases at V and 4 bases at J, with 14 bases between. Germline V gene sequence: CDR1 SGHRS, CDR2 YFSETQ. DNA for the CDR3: TGCGCCAGCAGCTTGGACCAGGGTCTCCTTTACGAGCAGTACTTC. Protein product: CASSLDQGLLYEQYF.

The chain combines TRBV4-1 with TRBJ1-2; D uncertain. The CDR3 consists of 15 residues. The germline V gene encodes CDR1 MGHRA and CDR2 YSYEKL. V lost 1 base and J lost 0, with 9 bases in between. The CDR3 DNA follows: TGCGCCAGCAGCCAAGGAACAACAGCTAACTATGGCTACACCTTC. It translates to CASSQGTTANYGYTF.

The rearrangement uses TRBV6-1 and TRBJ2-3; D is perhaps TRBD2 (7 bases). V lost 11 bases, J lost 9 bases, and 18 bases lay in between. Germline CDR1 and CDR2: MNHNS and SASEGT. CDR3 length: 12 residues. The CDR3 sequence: CAAGASLHTQYF. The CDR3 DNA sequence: TGTGCCGCGGGGGCTAGCCTTCACACGCAGTATTTT.

This CDR3 is CASISSEGRNQPQHF. CDR3 sequence (DNA): TGTGCCAGCATTTCGTCGGAGGGACGGAATCAGCCCCAGCATTTT. J is TRBJ1-5 and V is TRBV28, with D perhaps TRBD1 (5 bases). Germline V gives CDR1 MDHEN, CDR2 SYDVKM. This CDR3 contains 15 residues. V was trimmed by 7 bases and J by 4 bases, leaving 17 bases between them.

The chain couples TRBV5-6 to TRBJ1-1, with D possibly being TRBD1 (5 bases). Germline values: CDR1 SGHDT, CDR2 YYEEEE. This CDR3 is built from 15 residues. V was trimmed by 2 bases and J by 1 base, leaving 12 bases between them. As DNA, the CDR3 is TGTGCCAGCAGCTTCCAGGGAACCTCGAACACTGAAGCTTTCTTT. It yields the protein CASSFQGTSNTEAFF.